The following is a T cell receptor (beta chain) sequence with its context. This specimen belongs to a study of blood T cell repertoires in COVID-19. This table comes from immunoSEQ multiplex PCR, and its TCRdb copy is limited to in-frame clones, with some not included. The sample carries about 44,000 clones, 92% recorded once. V lost 0 bases and J lost 3, with 3 bases in between. Germline V lookup: CDR1 GTSNPN, CDR2 SVGIG (reference sequence). This CDR3 is 12 amino acids long. The specimen was peripheral blood. The rearrangement links TRBV30 to TRBJ2-1; D gene ambiguous. This TCR derives from a human donor in a cohort sampled during active COVID-19. CDR3 in DNA: TGTGCCTGGAGTGTGCGCTACAATGAGCAGTTCTTC. Its translation is CAWSVRYNEQFF.